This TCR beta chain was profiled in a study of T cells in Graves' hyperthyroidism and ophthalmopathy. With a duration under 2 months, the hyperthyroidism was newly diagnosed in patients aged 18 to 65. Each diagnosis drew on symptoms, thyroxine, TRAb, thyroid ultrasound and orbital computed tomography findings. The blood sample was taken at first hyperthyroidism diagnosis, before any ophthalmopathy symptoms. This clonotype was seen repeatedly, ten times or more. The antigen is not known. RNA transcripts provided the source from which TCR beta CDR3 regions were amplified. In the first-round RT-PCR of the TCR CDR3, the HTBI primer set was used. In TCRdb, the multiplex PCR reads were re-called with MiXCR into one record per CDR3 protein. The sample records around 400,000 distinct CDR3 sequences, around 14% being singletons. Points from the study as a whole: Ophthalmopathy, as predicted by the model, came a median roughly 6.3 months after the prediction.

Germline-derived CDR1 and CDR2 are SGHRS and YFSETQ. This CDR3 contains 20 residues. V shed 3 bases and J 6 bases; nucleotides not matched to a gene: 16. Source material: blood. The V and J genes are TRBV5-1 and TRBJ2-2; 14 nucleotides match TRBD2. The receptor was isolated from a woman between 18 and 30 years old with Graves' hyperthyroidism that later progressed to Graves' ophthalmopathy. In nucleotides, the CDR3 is TGCGCCAGCAGCTCGCGACGGACTAGCGGGAGGACCCCGATCCCCGGGGAGCTGTTTTTT. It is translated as CASSSRRTSGRTPIPGELFF.